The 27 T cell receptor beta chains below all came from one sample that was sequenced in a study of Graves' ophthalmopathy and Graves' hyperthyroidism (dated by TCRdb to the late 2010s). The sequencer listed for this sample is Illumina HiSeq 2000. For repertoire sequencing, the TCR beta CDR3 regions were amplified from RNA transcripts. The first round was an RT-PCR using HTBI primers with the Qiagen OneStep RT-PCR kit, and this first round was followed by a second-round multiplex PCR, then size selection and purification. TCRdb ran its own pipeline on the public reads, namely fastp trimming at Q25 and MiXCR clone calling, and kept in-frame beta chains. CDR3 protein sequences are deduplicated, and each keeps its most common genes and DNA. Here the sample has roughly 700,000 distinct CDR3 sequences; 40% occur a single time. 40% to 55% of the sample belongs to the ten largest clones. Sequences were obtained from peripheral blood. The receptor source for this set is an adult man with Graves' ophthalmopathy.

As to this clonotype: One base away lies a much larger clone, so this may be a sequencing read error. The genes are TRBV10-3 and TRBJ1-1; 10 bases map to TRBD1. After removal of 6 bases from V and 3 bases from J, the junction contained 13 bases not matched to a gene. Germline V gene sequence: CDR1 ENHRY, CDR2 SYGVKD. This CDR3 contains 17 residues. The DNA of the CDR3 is TGTGCCATCAGCGGTAAGACAGGGGGCGATTCGGACACTGAAGCTTTCTTT. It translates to CAISGKTGGDSDTEAFF.

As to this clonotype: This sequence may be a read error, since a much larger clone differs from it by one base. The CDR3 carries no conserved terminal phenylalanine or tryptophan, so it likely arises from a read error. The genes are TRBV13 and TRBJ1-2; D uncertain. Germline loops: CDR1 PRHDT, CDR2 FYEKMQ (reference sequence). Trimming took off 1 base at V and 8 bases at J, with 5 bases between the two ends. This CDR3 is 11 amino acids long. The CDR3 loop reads CASSLERGYTL. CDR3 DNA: TGTGCCAGCAGCTTAGAAAGAGGCTACACCCTC.

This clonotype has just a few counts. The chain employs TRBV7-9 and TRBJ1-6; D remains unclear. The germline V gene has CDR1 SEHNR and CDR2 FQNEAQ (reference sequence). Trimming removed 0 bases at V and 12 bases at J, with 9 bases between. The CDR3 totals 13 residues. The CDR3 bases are TGTGCCAGCAGCTTAGCGCTCCGGGGACCCCTCCACTTT. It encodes CASSLALRGPLHF.

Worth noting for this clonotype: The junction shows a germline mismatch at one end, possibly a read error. DNA for the CDR3: TGCGCCAGCAGCCGGGGGACTAGCGGGAGGGGTGAGACCCAGTACTTC. Amino acid sequence: CASSRGTSGRGETQYF. V usage is TRBV7-9 and J usage is TRBJ2-5; 16 bases are shared with TRBD2. CDR1 is SEHNR and CDR2 is FQNEAQ in the germline V gene (reference sequence). The CDR3 loop spans 16 amino acids.

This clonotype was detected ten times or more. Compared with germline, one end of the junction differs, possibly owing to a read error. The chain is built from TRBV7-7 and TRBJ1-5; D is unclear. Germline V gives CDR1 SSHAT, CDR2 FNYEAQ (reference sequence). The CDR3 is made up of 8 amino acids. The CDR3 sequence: CASSSWHF. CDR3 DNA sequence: TGTGCTAGCAGCTCCTGGCATTTT.

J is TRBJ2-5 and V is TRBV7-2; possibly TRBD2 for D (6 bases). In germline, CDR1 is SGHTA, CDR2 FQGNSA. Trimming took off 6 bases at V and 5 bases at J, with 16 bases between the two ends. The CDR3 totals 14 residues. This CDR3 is CASSPAGPAETQYF. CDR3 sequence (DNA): TGTGCCAGCAGTCCGGCGGGACCGGCGGAGACCCAGTACTTC.

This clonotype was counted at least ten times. The CDR3 DNA reads TGCAGTGCTAGAGTTGGGCGAGGTCAGCCCCAGCATTTT. Protein sequence: CSARVGRGQPQHF. The genes are TRBV20-1 and TRBJ1-5; D remains ambiguous. Deletions cut 1 base from V and 6 bases from J, with 10 bases between. This CDR3 is built from 13 residues. The germline V gene encodes CDR1 DFQATT and CDR2 SNEGSKA (reference sequence).

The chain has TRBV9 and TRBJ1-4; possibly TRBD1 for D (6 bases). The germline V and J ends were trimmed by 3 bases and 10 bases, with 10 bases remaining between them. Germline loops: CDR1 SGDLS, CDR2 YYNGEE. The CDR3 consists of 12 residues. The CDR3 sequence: CASSDRDGKLFF. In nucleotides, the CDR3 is TGTGCCAGCAGCGACAGGGATGGAAAACTGTTTTTT.

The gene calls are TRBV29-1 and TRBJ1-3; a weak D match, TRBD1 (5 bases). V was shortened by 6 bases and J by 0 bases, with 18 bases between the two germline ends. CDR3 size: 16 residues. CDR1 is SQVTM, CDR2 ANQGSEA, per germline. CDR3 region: CSVGTSGVHSGNTIYF. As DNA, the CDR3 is TGCAGCGTCGGGACTAGCGGGGTCCACTCTGGAAACACCATATATTTT. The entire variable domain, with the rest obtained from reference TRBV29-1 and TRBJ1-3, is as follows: SAVISQKPSRDICQRGTSLTIQCQVDSQVTMMFWYRQQPGQSLTLIATANQGSEATYESGFVIDKFPISRPNLTFSTLTVSNMSPEDSSIYLCSVGTSGVHSGNTIYFGEGSWLTVV.

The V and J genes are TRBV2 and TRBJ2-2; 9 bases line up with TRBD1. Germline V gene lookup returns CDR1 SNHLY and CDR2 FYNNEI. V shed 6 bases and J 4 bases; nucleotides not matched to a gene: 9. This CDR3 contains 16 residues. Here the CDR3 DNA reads TGTGCCAGCAGCAAATACGGGACAGGGACCACCGGGGAGCTGTTTTTT. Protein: CASSKYGTGTTGELFF.

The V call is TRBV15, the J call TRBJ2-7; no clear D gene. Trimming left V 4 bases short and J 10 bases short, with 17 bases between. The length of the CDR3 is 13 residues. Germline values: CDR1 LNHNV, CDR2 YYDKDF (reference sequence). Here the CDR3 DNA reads TGTGCCACCAGCAAAGAGGTTCCCTTCGAACAGTACTTC. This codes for CATSKEVPFEQYF.

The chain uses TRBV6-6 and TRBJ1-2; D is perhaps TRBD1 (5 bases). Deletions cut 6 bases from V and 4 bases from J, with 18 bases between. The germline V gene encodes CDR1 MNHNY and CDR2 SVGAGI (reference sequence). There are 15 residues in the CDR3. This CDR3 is CASSRGGDRVYGYTF. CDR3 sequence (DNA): TGTGCCAGCAGCCGCGGAGGGGATCGGGTCTATGGCTACACCTTC.

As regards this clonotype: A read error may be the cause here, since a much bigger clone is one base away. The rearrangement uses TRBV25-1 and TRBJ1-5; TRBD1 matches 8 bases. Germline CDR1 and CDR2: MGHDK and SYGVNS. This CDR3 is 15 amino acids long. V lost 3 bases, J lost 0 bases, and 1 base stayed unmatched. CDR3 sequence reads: CASSDGQGSNQPQHF. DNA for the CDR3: TGTGCCAGCAGTGACGGACAGGGTAGCAATCAGCCCCAGCATTTT.

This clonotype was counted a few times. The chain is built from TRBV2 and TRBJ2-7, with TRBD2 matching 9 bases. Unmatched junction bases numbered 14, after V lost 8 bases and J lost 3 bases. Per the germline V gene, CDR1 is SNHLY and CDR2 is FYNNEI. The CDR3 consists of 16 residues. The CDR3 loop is CASLDTYSGGGYEQYF. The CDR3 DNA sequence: TGTGCCAGCCTGGATACCTATAGCGGGGGTGGCTACGAGCAGTACTTC.

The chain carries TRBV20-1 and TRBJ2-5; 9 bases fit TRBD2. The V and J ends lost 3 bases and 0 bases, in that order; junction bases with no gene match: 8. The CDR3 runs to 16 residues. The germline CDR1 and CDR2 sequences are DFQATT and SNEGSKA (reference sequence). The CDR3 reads CSASEPTSGYQETQYF. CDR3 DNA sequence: TGCAGTGCTAGCGAGCCAACTAGCGGGTACCAAGAGACCCAGTACTTC.

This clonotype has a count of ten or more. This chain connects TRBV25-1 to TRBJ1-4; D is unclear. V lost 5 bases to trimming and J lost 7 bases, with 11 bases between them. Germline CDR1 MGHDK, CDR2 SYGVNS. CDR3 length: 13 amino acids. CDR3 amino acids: CASSRPGGEKLFF. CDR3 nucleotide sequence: TGTGCCAGCAGTCGACCCGGTGGTGAAAAACTGTTTTTT.

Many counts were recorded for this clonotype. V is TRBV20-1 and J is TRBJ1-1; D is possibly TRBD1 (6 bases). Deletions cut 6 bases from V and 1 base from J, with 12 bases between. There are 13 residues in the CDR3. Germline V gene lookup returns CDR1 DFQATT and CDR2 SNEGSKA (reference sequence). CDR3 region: CSAPGGPNTEAFF. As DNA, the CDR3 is TGCAGTGCGCCCGGGGGGCCGAACACTGAAGCTTTCTTT.

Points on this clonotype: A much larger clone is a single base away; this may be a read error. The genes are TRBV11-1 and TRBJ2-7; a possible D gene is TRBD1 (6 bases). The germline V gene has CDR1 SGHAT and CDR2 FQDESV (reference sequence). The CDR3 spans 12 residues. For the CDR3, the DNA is TGTGTCAGCAGCTATGGACAGAACGAGCAGTACTTC. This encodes CVSSYGQNEQYF.

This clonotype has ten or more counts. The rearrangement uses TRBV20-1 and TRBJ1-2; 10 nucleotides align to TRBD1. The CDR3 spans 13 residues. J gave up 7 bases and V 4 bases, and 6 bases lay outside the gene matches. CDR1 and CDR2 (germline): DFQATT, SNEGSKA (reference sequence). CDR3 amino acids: CSAKRQGAGGYTF. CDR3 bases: TGCAGTGCTAAACGACAGGGGGCAGGTGGCTACACCTTC.

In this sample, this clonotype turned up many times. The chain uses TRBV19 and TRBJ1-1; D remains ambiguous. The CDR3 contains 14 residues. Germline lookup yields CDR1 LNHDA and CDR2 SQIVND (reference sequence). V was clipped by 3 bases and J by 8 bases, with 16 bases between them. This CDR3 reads CASSIVGHSQEAFF. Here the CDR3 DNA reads TGTGCCAGTAGTATCGTGGGCCACTCGCAAGAAGCTTTCTTT.

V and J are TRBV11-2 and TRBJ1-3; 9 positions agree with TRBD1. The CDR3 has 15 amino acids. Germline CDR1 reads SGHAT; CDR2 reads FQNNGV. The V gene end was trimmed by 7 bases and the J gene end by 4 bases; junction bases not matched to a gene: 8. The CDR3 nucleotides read TGTGCCAGCAACCCACAGGGGGCTGCAGGAAACACCATATATTTT. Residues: CASNPQGAAGNTIYF.

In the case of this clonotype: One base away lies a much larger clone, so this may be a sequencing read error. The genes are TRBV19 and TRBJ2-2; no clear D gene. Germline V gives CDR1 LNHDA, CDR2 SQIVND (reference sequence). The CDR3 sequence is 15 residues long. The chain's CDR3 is CASSVQLLNTRELFF. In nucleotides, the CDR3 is TGTGCCAGTAGTGTGCAGCTCCTTAACACCAGGGAGCTGTTTTTT.

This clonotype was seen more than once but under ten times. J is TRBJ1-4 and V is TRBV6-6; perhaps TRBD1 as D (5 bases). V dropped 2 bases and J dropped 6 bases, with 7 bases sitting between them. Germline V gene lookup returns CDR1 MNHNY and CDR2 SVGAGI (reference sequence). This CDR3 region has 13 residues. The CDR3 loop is CASSYEGHEKLFF. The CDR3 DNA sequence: TGTGCCAGCAGTTACGAGGGACATGAAAAACTGTTTTTT.

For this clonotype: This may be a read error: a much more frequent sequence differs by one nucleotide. CDR3: CASRVQENSDQPQHF. CDR3 sequence (DNA): TGTGCCAGCAGAGTACAGGAAAATAGCGATCAGCCCCAGCATTTT. The chain combines TRBV2 with TRBJ1-5; D may be TRBD1 (5 bases). Germline CDR1 is SNHLY and CDR2 is FYNNEI. CDR3 length equals 15 residues.

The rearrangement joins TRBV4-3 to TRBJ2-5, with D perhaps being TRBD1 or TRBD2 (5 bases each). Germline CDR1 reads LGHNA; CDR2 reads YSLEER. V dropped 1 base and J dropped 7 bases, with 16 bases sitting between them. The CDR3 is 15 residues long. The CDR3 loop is CASSQGSRDVGTQYF. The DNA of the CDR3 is TGCGCCAGCAGCCAAGGGTCTCGGGACGTAGGGACCCAGTACTTC.

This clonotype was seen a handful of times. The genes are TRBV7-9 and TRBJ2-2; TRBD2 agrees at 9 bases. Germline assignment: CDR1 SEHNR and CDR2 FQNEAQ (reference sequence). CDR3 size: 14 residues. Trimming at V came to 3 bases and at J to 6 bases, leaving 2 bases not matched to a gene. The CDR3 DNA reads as TGTGCCAGCAGCTTCATAGCGGGAGCCGGGGAGCTGTTTTTT. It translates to CASSFIAGAGELFF.

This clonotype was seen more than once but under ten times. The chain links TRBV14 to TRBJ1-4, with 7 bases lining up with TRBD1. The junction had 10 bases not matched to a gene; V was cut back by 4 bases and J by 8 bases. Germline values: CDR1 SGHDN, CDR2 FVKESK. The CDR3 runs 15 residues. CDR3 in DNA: TGTGCCAGCAGCCCAGTAACAGGGGCGAGAGAAAAACTGTTTTTT. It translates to CASSPVTGAREKLFF.